These 28 T cell receptor beta chains share one sample of origin, sequenced in a study of blood T cells in healthy people across ages. Combining a sample-barcoded 5' primer with a J-beta primer mix, a second PCR ran for about 6 to 11 cycles. TCRdb re-derived calls from the 5' RACE reads in MiXCR, one entry per CDR3 protein. Here the sample spans 600,000 or so distinct CDR3 sequences, 25% to 30% being singletons. The sample was blood. These receptors were taken from a woman of 80 years or more in good health.

The chain uses TRBV20-1 and TRBJ2-1, with 9 bases lining up with TRBD1. Trimming removed 0 bases from V and 2 bases from J; junction bases left unmatched: 8. CDR3 length equals 17 residues. Germline CDR1 reads DFQATT; CDR2 reads SNEGSKA (reference sequence). CDR3 coding DNA: TGCAGTGCTAGAGAGAACTTAGGGACAGGGCCCTACAATGAGCAGTTCTTC. Amino acid sequence: CSARENLGTGPYNEQFF.

In this sample, this clonotype turned up many times. The CDR3 reads CASSTQTGGRDTQYF. In DNA, the CDR3 is TGTGCCAGCAGTACCCAGACAGGGGGCAGAGATACGCAGTATTTT. The chain carries TRBV6-6 and TRBJ2-3; 10 bases agree with TRBD1. The J segment lost 5 bases and the V segment lost 5 bases, leaving 7 bases of the junction unmatched. In germline, CDR1 is MNHNY, CDR2 SVGAGI (reference sequence). The CDR3 contains 15 residues.

In DNA form, the CDR3 reads TGCAGTGCTAGAGTTGGCGGGAGCACAGATACGCAGTATTTT. Translation gives CSARVGGSTDTQYF. The V and J genes are TRBV20-1 and TRBJ2-3, with D possibly matching TRBD2 (5 bases). Germline lookup yields CDR1 DFQATT and CDR2 SNEGSKA (reference sequence). Trimming cost V 1 base and J 0 bases, with 8 bases left between them. CDR3 length equals 14 residues.

This clonotype was observed at least ten times. V gene TRBV28 combines with J gene TRBJ2-7; D not resolved. Trimming left V 6 bases short and J 7 bases short, with 19 bases between. The CDR3 loop spans 14 amino acids. Germline V CDR1 and CDR2: MDHEN, SYDVKM. The CDR3 coding sequence is TGTGCCAGCAGCCCGTCCCTCGTAACGAGAGAGCAGTACTTC. Amino acid sequence: CASSPSLVTREQYF.

There are a few counts of this clonotype. The junction departs from germline at one end; a sequencing error may be responsible. The chain joins TRBV20-1 to TRBJ1-5, with a tentative D call TRBD1 (6 bases). This CDR3 is 14 amino acids long. CDR1 and CDR2 from the germline V gene are DFQATT and SNEGSKA (reference sequence). The DNA for the CDR3 is TGCAGTGCCCCGACAGGCTTTAGCAATCAGCCCCGGCATTTT. Its translation: CSAPTGFSNQPRHF.

This clonotype has ten or more counts. The CDR3 region is CASSSANTQYF. For the CDR3, the DNA is TGTGCCAGCAGCTCGGCTAATACGCAGTATTTT. The chain couples TRBV7-2 to TRBJ2-3; D uncertain. This CDR3 has 11 residues. Between the trimmed V and J ends, which lost 4 bases and 7 bases, there was a span of 6 bases. Germline V CDR1 and CDR2: SGHTA, FQGNSA.

J is TRBJ2-5 and V is TRBV5-1; unclear D gene. The CDR3 is 15 residues long. Germline CDR1 and CDR2: SGHRS and YFSETQ. Trimming pared 4 bases from V and 2 bases from J, leaving 15 bases between. DNA of the CDR3: TGCGCCAGCAGCCCCAACCGGGTCGGGCAAGAGACCCAGTACTTC. This gives the protein CASSPNRVGQETQYF.

The V call is TRBV20-1, the J call TRBJ2-7; 9 bases line up with TRBD2. This CDR3 contains 16 residues. V was clipped by 6 bases and J by 0 bases; unmatched bases: 12. CDR1 is DFQATT, CDR2 SNEGSKA, per germline (reference sequence). This chain's CDR3 is CSARRGASGTSYEQYF. CDR3 bases: TGCAGTGCCAGGCGGGGGGCTAGCGGGACCTCCTACGAGCAGTACTTC.

The chain has TRBV3-1 and TRBJ1-1; D is undetermined. Germline V lookup: CDR1 LGHDT, CDR2 YNNKEL (reference sequence). The CDR3 spans 13 residues. V dropped 6 bases and J dropped 1 base, with 9 bases sitting between them. The CDR3: CASSTIPNTEAFF. CDR3 DNA: TGTGCCAGCAGTACTATCCCGAACACTGAAGCTTTCTTT.

A remark on this clonotype: A much larger clone differs from this one at a single base, so this may be a read error. The genes are TRBV5-1 and TRBJ1-2; 7 positions agree with TRBD1. Germline loops: CDR1 SGHRS, CDR2 YFSETQ. The CDR3 sequence is 13 residues long. The DNA for the CDR3 is TGCGCCGGCAGCTTGCGGGACAGCTATGGCTACACCTTC. This encodes CAGSLRDSYGYTF.

The sample holds a few counts of this clonotype. A much larger clone sits a single nucleotide away, making a read error possible. This chain links TRBV20-1 with TRBJ2-4; D may be TRBD2 (6 bases). CDR3 length: 12 residues. V was trimmed by 0 bases and J by 9 bases, leaving 9 bases between them. Germline V CDR1 and CDR2: DFQATT, SNEGSKA (reference sequence). The CDR3 DNA sequence: TGCAGTGCTAGAGATGGGGGAGGCATTCAGTACTTC. It encodes CSARDGGGIQYF.

This clonotype was counted ten times or more. J is TRBJ2-3 and V is TRBV15; D tentatively reads TRBD1 or TRBD2 (6 bases each). The length of the CDR3 is 16 residues. V was clipped by 1 base and J by 4 bases, with 15 bases between them. Germline V CDR1 and CDR2: LNHNV, YYDKDF (reference sequence). The CDR3 loop reads CATSRVRGAQADTQYF. DNA of the CDR3: TGTGCCACCAGCAGAGTTAGGGGGGCGCAGGCAGATACGCAGTATTTT.

This chain uses TRBV9 with TRBJ1-2; maybe TRBD1 (5 bases). The V gene's germline CDR1 is SGDLS and CDR2 YYNGEE. The CDR3 extends over 14 amino acids. The V gene lost 0 bases and the J gene lost 8 bases, with 14 bases spanning the gap. The CDR3 bases are TGTGCCAGCAGCGTAGACCAGGGATCGGGAGGCTACACCTTC. Translated, it gives CASSVDQGSGGYTF.

A note on this clonotype: One end of the junction does not line up with germline, which may come from a read error. The rearrangement uses TRBV20-1 and TRBJ2-1; TRBD2 might be the D (5 bases). Germline CDR1 DFQATT, CDR2 SNEGSKA (reference sequence). CDR3 length: 13 amino acids. Here the CDR3 reads CSARGGLGNEQCF. CDR3 sequence (DNA): TGCAGTGCTAGAGGCGGACTGGGGAATGAGCAGTGCTTC.

J is TRBJ2-3 and V is TRBV7-2; the match to TRBD1 covers 8 bases. Germline CDR1 reads SGHTA; CDR2 reads FQGNSA. CDR3 length: 17 residues. V shed 1 base and J 5 bases; nucleotides not matched to a gene: 11. CDR3 sequence reads: CASSLGWGQGAGDTQYF. CDR3 DNA: TGTGCCAGCAGCTTAGGATGGGGGCAGGGGGCAGGAGATACGCAGTATTTT.

This clonotype was counted between two and nine times. This rearrangement joins TRBV28 to TRBJ1-2, with 10 bases lining up with TRBD1. Per germline, CDR1 MDHEN and CDR2 SYDVKM. Trimming took 6 bases from V and 2 from J; bases not matched to a gene: 9. CDR3 length: 16 amino acids. CDR3 sequence (DNA): TGTGCCAGCAGGTTCGACCCGGGACAGGGGAACTATGGCTACACCTTC. Translation: CASRFDPGQGNYGYTF.

This clonotype was counted ten times or more. This chain joins TRBV10-3 and TRBJ1-1; D possibly corresponds to TRBD1 (6 bases). The CDR3 is 13 amino acids. Trimming removed 5 bases at V and 4 bases at J, with 11 bases between. Germline V gene lookup returns CDR1 ENHRY and CDR2 SYGVKD. CDR3 DNA sequence: TGTGCCATCAGTCCAGACAGGACCACTGAAGCTTTCTTT. The encoded protein is CAISPDRTTEAFF.

A remark on this clonotype: A much larger clone sits a single nucleotide away, making a read error possible. This chain joins TRBV24-1 and TRBJ1-4; D gene ambiguous. This CDR3 contains 15 residues. Germline CDR1 reads KGHDR; CDR2 reads SFDVKD. Trimming took off 4 bases at V and 6 bases at J, with 14 bases between the two ends. CDR3 DNA sequence: TGTGCCACCAGTGACCCGACGGTTCAACATGAAAAACTGTTTTTT. Its protein product is CATSDPTVQHEKLFF.

This chain joins TRBV21-1 and TRBJ2-4. TRBV21-1 is classified as a pseudogene. The CDR3 is made up of 15 amino acids. CDR3 protein: CAGSKAYSYPYGQYF. In nucleotides, the CDR3 is TGTGCCGGCAGCAAAGCCTACAGCTACCCTTACGGGCAGTACTTC.

In this sample, this clonotype turned up many times. J is TRBJ2-7 and V is TRBV6-2 or TRBV6-3, with TRBD2 identical over 14 bases. V was pared by 8 bases and J by 2 bases, with 2 bases of the junction left unmatched. CDR3 length: 14 amino acids. The germline V gene has CDR1 MNHEY and CDR2 SVGEGT. In nucleotides, the CDR3 is TGTGCCAGCCGACTAGCGGGGGGGGCCTACGAGCAGTACTTC. Translated: CASRLAGGAYEQYF.

This clonotype was observed at least ten times. The chain has TRBV3-1 and TRBJ1-2, with 9 bases identical to TRBD1. The CDR3 is made up of 15 amino acids. CDR1 LGHDT and CDR2 YNNKEL come from the germline V gene (reference sequence). The V gene end was trimmed by 4 bases and the J gene end by 5 bases; junction bases not matched to a gene: 8. Here the CDR3 reads CASSPQGARGYGYTF. The CDR3 region has the DNA TGTGCCAGCAGCCCACAGGGGGCAAGGGGATATGGCTACACCTTC.

This clonotype was seen ten or more times. The chain recombines TRBV12-5 with TRBJ2-1; D assignment may be TRBD1 or TRBD2 (6 bases each). The V end was cut by 0 bases, the J end by 7 bases, with 13 bases between. Germline V gives CDR1 LGHNT, CDR2 FRNRAP. This CDR3 contains 15 residues. The CDR3 bases are TGTGCTAGTGGTTTGGTACGAGGGGGGAGGAATGAGCAGTTCTTC. Translation gives CASGLVRGGRNEQFF.

This rearrangement joins TRBV3-1 to TRBJ2-7; 8 positions agree with TRBD1. CDR3 length: 14 amino acids. The J segment lost 5 bases and the V segment lost 6 bases, leaving 9 bases of the junction unmatched. Germline CDR1 is LGHDT and CDR2 is YNNKEL (reference sequence). Here the CDR3 reads CASSYDRGSHEQYF. For the CDR3, the DNA is TGTGCCAGCAGTTACGACAGGGGTTCCCACGAGCAGTACTTC.

Details on this clonotype: A much larger clone sits a single nucleotide away, making a read error possible. The DNA for the CDR3 is TGCGCCAGCAGCTTGGAGGGGGTAATTGAAGAACTGTTTTTT. Its protein product is CASSLEGVIEELFF. The chain couples TRBV5-1 to TRBJ1-4, with TRBD1 as a possible D gene (6 bases). Germline CDR1 reads SGHRS; CDR2 reads YFSETQ. This CDR3 has 14 residues.

The table lists this clonotype with many counts. The rearrangement uses TRBV11-2 and TRBJ2-3, with TRBD2 matching 7 bases. There are 14 residues in the CDR3. V gave up 3 bases and J gave up 4 bases; unmatched junction bases: 4. Germline loops: CDR1 SGHAT, CDR2 FQNNGV. CDR3 region: CASSLGGFPDTQYF. The CDR3 DNA reads as TGTGCCAGCAGCTTGGGAGGGTTCCCAGATACGCAGTATTTT.

The chain combines TRBV27 with TRBJ1-2; TRBD1 agrees at 8 bases. Germline V lookup: CDR1 MNHEY, CDR2 SMNVEV (reference sequence). This CDR3 contains 12 residues. Trimming at V came to 3 bases and at J to 11 bases, leaving 5 bases not matched to a gene. This CDR3 reads CASSLPGGPYTF. Here the CDR3 DNA reads TGTGCCAGCAGTTTGCCAGGGGGCCCTTACACCTTC.

This chain joins TRBV10-3 and TRBJ1-5, with D perhaps matching TRBD1 (6 bases). The CDR3 is 16 residues long. V was trimmed by 10 bases and J by 0 bases, leaving 19 bases between them. The germline CDR1 and CDR2 sequences are ENHRY and SYGVKD. The CDR3 region is CATGVLGGNSNQPQHF. The CDR3 bases are TGTGCCACAGGGGTTCTGGGCGGCAATAGCAATCAGCCCCAGCATTTT.

The sample holds many counts of this clonotype. J is TRBJ2-3 and V is TRBV20-1, with 11 bases identical to TRBD2. The CDR3 extends over 15 amino acids. From germline, CDR1 is DFQATT and CDR2 SNEGSKA (reference sequence). The V segment lost 6 bases and the J segment 2 bases; nucleotides outside the gene matches: 7. CDR3 nucleotides: TGCAGTGCCCAGAGACTAGCGGGGACCACAGATACGCAGTATTTT. Encoded protein: CSAQRLAGTTDTQYF.